Below are 32 T cell receptor beta chains sequenced from a single sample in a study of blood T cell repertoires in COVID-19. Method: immunoSEQ multiplex PCR; TCRdb's copy keeps in-frame clones and lacks some. In the table there are around 380,000 clones, around 87% of which are singletons. The sample was PBMCs or T cells enriched from blood (not recorded which). Source of these receptors: a young man who had recovered from COVID-19.

The rearrangement uses TRBV7-8 and TRBJ2-7, with a weak D call TRBD1 (6 bases). Germline lookup yields CDR1 SGHVS and CDR2 FQNEAQ. V lost 1 base, J lost 2 bases, and 12 bases lay in between. The CDR3 spans 15 residues. The CDR3 coding sequence is TGTGCCAGCAGCTTAGGGGGCAGGGGTGCCTACGAGCAGTACTTC. Protein product: CASSLGGRGAYEQYF.

The V call is TRBV7-2, the J call TRBJ1-6, with D possibly TRBD1 on 6 matching bases. The V gene lost 0 bases and the J gene lost 6 bases, with 12 bases spanning the gap. CDR3 length equals 16 residues. CDR1 and CDR2 (germline): SGHTA, FQGNSA. The CDR3 sequence: CASSLALDRINSPLHF. In DNA form, the CDR3 reads TGTGCCAGCAGCTTAGCCCTGGACAGAATTAATTCACCCCTCCACTTT.

The chain has TRBV27 and TRBJ1-2; TRBD1 might be the D (5 bases). Germline-derived CDR1 and CDR2 are MNHEY and SMNVEV (reference sequence). The V end lost 6 bases, the J end lost 4 bases, and 21 bases lay between the germline ends. CDR3 size: 16 residues. The CDR3 DNA follows: TGTGCCAGCAGACCACGAGACAGCTATCTAACCTATGGCTACACCTTC. This sequence encodes CASRPRDSYLTYGYTF.

The CDR3 coding sequence is TGTGCCAGCAGCCCAGGACAGGCTTTTGAGCCCTACGAGCAGTACTTC. This sequence encodes CASSPGQAFEPYEQYF. The rearrangement joins TRBV7-2 to TRBJ2-7; 7 nucleotides align to TRBD1. CDR1 SGHTA and CDR2 FQGNSA come from the germline V gene. V lost 5 bases to trimming and J lost 2 bases; unmatched junction nucleotides: 12. The CDR3 extends over 16 amino acids.

The chain recombines TRBV7-9 with TRBJ2-1, with D tentatively TRBD2 (7 bases). The CDR3 runs 15 residues. V was pared by 0 bases and J by 5 bases, with 11 bases between. CDR1 and CDR2 from the germline V gene are SEHNR and FQNEAQ (reference sequence). CDR3 sequence (DNA): TGTGCCAGCAGCTTAGCGGGGGGGCCGCACAATGAGCAGTTCTTC. Encoded protein: CASSLAGGPHNEQFF.

The chain has TRBV4-1 and TRBJ2-6; D is unclear. The CDR3 spans 12 residues. Trimming shortened V by 1 base and J by 10 bases, and 5 bases separated the two germline ends. The germline V gene encodes CDR1 MGHRA and CDR2 YSYEKL. The CDR3 is CASSQVTNVLTF. The CDR3, as DNA: TGCGCCAGCAGCCAAGTTACTAACGTCCTGACTTTC.

The chain is built from TRBV9 and TRBJ2-1; D is perhaps TRBD2 (5 bases). The germline gives CDR1 SGDLS, CDR2 YYNGEE. Trimming stripped 2 bases from V and 8 bases from J, with 14 bases between. The CDR3 extends over 14 amino acids. The CDR3 protein is CASSVSGVGDEQFF. The CDR3 bases are TGTGCCAGCAGCGTGTCCGGGGTCGGGGATGAGCAGTTCTTC.

The V call is TRBV7-2, the J call TRBJ2-1; D might be TRBD2 (6 bases). CDR3 size: 15 residues. Germline lookup yields CDR1 SGHTA and CDR2 FQGNSA. V lost 1 base to trimming and J lost 5 bases, with 12 bases between them. CDR3 residues: CASSLDPLANNEQFF. CDR3 sequence (DNA): TGTGCCAGCAGCTTAGATCCCCTAGCGAACAATGAGCAGTTCTTC.

The CDR3 spells CASSLKQGATEAFF. DNA for the CDR3: TGTGCCAGTAGCCTGAAACAGGGGGCGACCGAAGCTTTCTTT. V gene TRBV19 combines with J gene TRBJ1-1; 9 bases are shared with TRBD1. Germline loops: CDR1 LNHDA, CDR2 SQIVND (reference sequence). The CDR3 is 14 residues long. After removal of 6 bases from V and 8 bases from J, the junction contained 10 bases not matched to a gene.

This clone was seen a few times. This chain connects TRBV4-1 to TRBJ1-1; perhaps TRBD1 as D (5 bases). In germline, CDR1 is MGHRA, CDR2 YSYEKL. The CDR3 loop spans 13 amino acids. With 1 base removed from V and 5 bases from J, the gap between germline ends came to 8 bases. CDR3 protein: CASSQVQGTEAFF. In DNA, the CDR3 is TGCGCCAGCAGCCAAGTCCAGGGTACTGAAGCTTTCTTT.

The rearrangement uses TRBV4-1 and TRBJ2-3; TRBD2 aligns across 7 bases. J lost 4 bases, V lost 0 bases, and 7 bases had no gene match. Germline V lookup: CDR1 MGHRA, CDR2 YSYEKL. The CDR3 loop spans 16 amino acids. CDR3 coding DNA: TGCGCCAGCAGCCAAGAATACAGCGGGGAAGCAGATACGCAGTATTTT. This translates into CASSQEYSGEADTQYF.

Details on this clone: Within the sample, other DNA sequences also encode this same CDR3. This chain links TRBV29-1 with TRBJ1-2, with 8 positions matching TRBD1. The CDR3 extends over 11 amino acids. Germline values: CDR1 SQVTM, CDR2 ANQGSEA. After removal of 4 bases from V and 5 bases from J, the junction contained 0 bases not matched to a gene. The chain's CDR3 is CSVGTGYGYTF. The CDR3 region has the DNA TGCAGCGTTGGGACAGGGTATGGCTACACCTTC.

The chain is built from TRBV12-3 or TRBV12-4 and TRBJ1-1; TRBD1 matches 7 bases. The CDR3 has 13 amino acids. V was pared by 2 bases and J by 6 bases, with 3 bases of the junction left unmatched. Here the CDR3 reads CASSLRGRPEAFF. The CDR3 DNA reads as TGTGCCAGCAGTTTAAGGGGGCGCCCTGAAGCTTTCTTT.

The chain has TRBV5-1 and TRBJ1-4; D might be TRBD1 (6 bases). V shed 0 bases and J shed 7 bases, with 16 bases lying between them. The CDR3 runs to 16 residues. Germline CDR1 and CDR2: SGHRS and YFSETQ. The CDR3 is CASSLGGITGFEKLFF. For the CDR3, the DNA is TGCGCCAGCAGCTTGGGGGGCATTACAGGGTTTGAAAAACTGTTTTTT.

The chain carries TRBV11-2 and TRBJ1-1, with a possible D match to TRBD1 (6 bases). Deletions cut 6 bases from V and 0 bases from J, with 11 bases between. The CDR3 has 14 residues. The V gene's germline CDR1 is SGHAT and CDR2 FQNNGV. This CDR3 is CASRLGQMNTEAFF. DNA for the CDR3: TGTGCCAGCAGACTGGGACAAATGAACACTGAAGCTTTCTTT.

The chain joins TRBV19 to TRBJ1-5, with a weak D call TRBD1 (6 bases). Trimming stripped 6 bases from V and 2 bases from J, with 14 bases between. From germline, CDR1 is LNHDA and CDR2 SQIVND (reference sequence). CDR3 length: 15 residues. CDR3 in DNA: TGTGCCAGTAGCTATACAGGGTTGGGCAATCAGCCCCAGCATTTT. Translating gives CASSYTGLGNQPQHF.

This clone appeared a single time. The rearrangement links TRBV4-3 to TRBJ2-6; 7 bases agree with TRBD1. This CDR3 is 19 amino acids long. J lost 3 bases, V lost 0 bases, and 11 bases had no gene match. The germline V gene encodes CDR1 LGHNA and CDR2 YSLEER. CDR3 DNA sequence: TGCGCCAGCAGCCAAGATCCCCCCCGACAGGGCTTTGGGGCCAACGTCCTGACTTTC. This sequence encodes CASSQDPPRQGFGANVLTF.

The chain combines TRBV25-1 with TRBJ2-1; D call uncertain. V was shortened by 2 bases and J by 0 bases, with 8 bases between the two germline ends. Germline V gives CDR1 MGHDK, CDR2 SYGVNS. The CDR3 totals 15 residues. In nucleotides, the CDR3 is TGTGCCAGCAGTGAAGGGCAAGTCTCCTACAATGAGCAGTTCTTC. Protein sequence: CASSEGQVSYNEQFF.

The chain joins TRBV6-5 to TRBJ1-5; TRBD1 aligns across 9 bases. Unmatched junction bases numbered 8, after V lost 8 bases and J lost 6 bases. Germline V CDR1 and CDR2: MNHEY, SVGAGI. This CDR3 contains 14 residues. The CDR3 DNA sequence: TGTGCCAGCTTCGGGACAGGGCGAACTCAGCCCCAGCATTTT. It specifies CASFGTGRTQPQHF.

J is TRBJ1-1 and V is TRBV7-9; D is undetermined. Germline assignment: CDR1 SEHNR and CDR2 FQNEAQ (reference sequence). V gave up 1 base and J gave up 3 bases, with 3 bases separating them. The CDR3 is 12 amino acids. CDR3 in amino acids: CASSLVDTEAFF. CDR3 nucleotide sequence: TGTGCCAGCAGCTTAGTCGACACTGAAGCTTTCTTT.

The chain employs TRBV29-1 and TRBJ1-6, with TRBD1 matching 7 bases. There are 12 residues in the CDR3. Germline loops: CDR1 SQVTM, CDR2 ANQGSEA. Trimming removed 7 bases from V and 8 bases from J; junction bases left unmatched: 5. CDR3: CSARQGDSPLHF. The CDR3, as DNA: TGCAGCGCGCGACAGGGCGATTCACCCCTCCACTTT.

The rearrangement links TRBV20-1 to TRBJ2-5; 10 nucleotides line up with TRBD2. Germline-derived CDR1 and CDR2 are DFQATT and SNEGSKA (reference sequence). This CDR3 contains 15 residues. Germline trimming cut 3 bases from V and 4 bases from J; bases unmatched to any gene: 8. CDR3 bases: TGCAGTGCTAGTTCCGGGCTAGCGGGGGTAGAGACCCAGTACTTC. Its translation is CSASSGLAGVETQYF.

This clone was observed a single time. The V and J genes are TRBV9 and TRBJ2-1; the match to TRBD1 covers 7 bases. V lost 0 bases, J lost 4 bases, and 4 bases stayed unmatched. Germline assignment: CDR1 SGDLS and CDR2 YYNGEE. There are 15 residues in the CDR3. The CDR3, as DNA: TGTGCCAGCAGCGTAGTTGGGACAGCTTACAATGAGCAGTTCTTC. This codes for CASSVVGTAYNEQFF.

The rearrangement joins TRBV9 to TRBJ1-3; 7 nucleotides align to TRBD1. Germline trimming cut 4 bases from V and 1 base from J; bases unmatched to any gene: 8. CDR3 length: 16 amino acids. CDR1 SGDLS and CDR2 YYNGEE come from the germline V gene. The DNA of the CDR3 is TGTGCCAGCAGCCCAACAGGGGCTGATTCTGGAAACACCATATATTTT. This codes for CASSPTGADSGNTIYF.

V usage is TRBV6-5 and J usage is TRBJ2-1, with a possible D match to TRBD2 (5 bases). The germline V gene encodes CDR1 MNHEY and CDR2 SVGAGI. The CDR3 covers 14 residues. V lost 0 bases and J 5 bases, leaving 8 bases between the germline ends. CDR3 DNA: TGTGCCAGCAGTTACTCGGCGGGTAACAATGAGCAGTTCTTC. Its protein is CASSYSAGNNEQFF.

The V gene is TRBV6-1, the J gene TRBJ1-1, with TRBD1 identical over 8 bases. Germline V gene data show CDR1 as MNHNS and CDR2 as SASEGT. Trimming at V came to 1 base and at J to 5 bases, leaving 3 bases not matched to a gene. The CDR3 runs 14 residues. The DNA for the CDR3 is TGTGCCAGCAGTGAAGGGGACAGGATGACTGAAGCTTTCTTT. The encoded protein is CASSEGDRMTEAFF.

The chain combines TRBV27 with TRBJ2-1; 7 bases are shared with TRBD1. Germline V gives CDR1 MNHEY, CDR2 SMNVEV (reference sequence). V dropped 3 bases and J dropped 9; count of bases not matched to a gene: 8. CDR3 size: 14 residues. CDR3 nucleotides: TGTGCCAGCAGTTTCCGACAGGGTGCGAGTGAGCAGTTCTTC. Translation gives CASSFRQGASEQFF.

The V gene is TRBV2, the J gene TRBJ1-4; no clear D gene. CDR1 and CDR2 from the germline V gene are SNHLY and FYNNEI. V dropped 10 bases and J dropped 2 bases, with 11 bases sitting between them. This CDR3 has 13 residues. The CDR3 spells CATLSATNEKLFF. CDR3 nucleotide sequence: TGTGCCACCCTTTCTGCGACTAATGAAAAACTGTTTTTT.

J is TRBJ1-5 and V is TRBV10-3; D is ambiguous. The length of the CDR3 is 14 residues. Germline values: CDR1 ENHRY, CDR2 SYGVKD. V dropped 8 bases and J dropped 0 bases, with 11 bases sitting between them. The CDR3 nucleotides are TGTGCCATCGGGCGGGAATATAGCAATCAGCCCCAGCATTTT. This sequence encodes CAIGREYSNQPQHF.

The rearrangement links TRBV12-5 to TRBJ1-5, with a weak D call TRBD1 (5 bases). This CDR3 is 13 amino acids long. Germline V lookup: CDR1 LGHNT, CDR2 FRNRAP. The V and J ends lost 6 bases and 3 bases respectively, with 9 bases between them. The CDR3 DNA reads TGTGCTAGTGGAACAGGAACCAATCAGCCCCAGCATTTT. Residues: CASGTGTNQPQHF.

V and J are TRBV4-3 and TRBJ1-6; tentative D call: TRBD1 (6 bases). The germline V and J ends were trimmed by 0 bases and 11 bases, with 14 bases remaining between them. CDR1 and CDR2 (germline): LGHNA, YSLEER. The length of the CDR3 is 15 residues. As DNA, the CDR3 is TGCGCCAGCAGCCAAGAGGACAGAACAGTAACACCCCTCCACTTT. Translation gives CASSQEDRTVTPLHF.

The genes are TRBV3-1 (or the pseudogene TRBV3-2) and TRBJ2-7, with 7 bases that match TRBD1. This CDR3 has 15 amino acids. CDR1 and CDR2 (germline): LGHDT, YNNKEL (reference sequence). V shed 2 bases, J shed 4 bases, and the junction held 8 bases outside the gene matches. The CDR3 nucleotides read TGTGCCAGCAGCCAAACGGACAGGTCGGCGTACGAGCAGTACTTC. Translated: CASSQTDRSAYEQYF.